Sequencing of this TCR beta chain was carried out in a study of T cells in Graves' hyperthyroidism and ophthalmopathy. Fresh peripheral blood, about 9.9 ml, yielded the PBMCs. Trimming at V came to 2 bases and at J to 3 bases, leaving 9 bases not matched to a gene. The CDR3 consists of 16 residues. Looked up from germline, CDR1 is DFQATT and CDR2 is SNEGSKA (reference sequence). The sample holds many counts of this clonotype. TCR beta CDR3 regions were amplified from RNA transcripts. TCR CDR3 regions were first amplified by RT-PCR with HTBI primers. One entry per CDR3 protein, called by TCRdb with MiXCR from the multiplex PCR reads. The repertoire holds about 500,000 distinct CDR3 sequences, with approximately 17% as singletons.

This TCR was sampled from a young woman with Graves' ophthalmopathy. The sequenced sample consisted of blood. The chain is built from TRBV20-1 and TRBJ2-5; TRBD2 agrees at 10 bases. Here the CDR3 reads CSARIGASGREETQYF. CDR3 coding DNA: TGCAGTGCTAGAATCGGCGCTAGCGGGAGAGAAGAGACCCAGTACTTC.